This entry features one T cell receptor (beta chain) sequence. Antigen unknown. This entry is derived from a study of CXCR3-negative and CXCR3-positive naive CD8 T cells. The study's findings and limits: Comparably high diversity was seen in both naive subsets, and much lower diversity in memory CD8+ cells. Naive cells that were CXCR3-negative or CXCR3-positive used TRBV-TRBJ genes alike, while memory cells diverged. When CXCR3-positive naive cells were set against CXCR3-negative naive cells, the former had more hydrophobic TRB CDR3s.

The V gene's germline CDR1 is SGHTA and CDR2 FQGNSA. This CDR3 spans 13 amino acids. UMI-tagged TRB cDNA libraries were built via 5' RACE. Reanalyzing the 5' RACE reads, TCRdb keeps one entry per CDR3 protein, without DNA. This listing includes roughly 100,000 distinct CDR3 sequences. The rearrangement uses TRBV7-2 and TRBJ2-7. This sequence was found in a human donor in good health. Some clones in this sample may be carry-over from other donors' samples. Input material: naive CXCR3+ CD8+ T cells from blood. The subset here: CD45RO-CCR7+CD27+CD95- naive CD8+ T cells expressing CXCR3 (TNR3+). CDR3 in amino acids: CASSPYVQYEQYF.